The 25 T cell receptor beta chains given below trace back to one sample, sequenced in a study of CD8 T cell repertoires and HIV-1 epitope variants. The antigens for these receptors are not known. Clones were sequenced by immunoSEQ multiplex PCR, and TCRdb holds only the in-frame ones, with some missing. The sample holds 4,500 to 6,000 clones, over 60% seen once. The specimen was cultured CD8+ T cells derived from PBMCs. The receptors derive from a male donor with HIV.

The chain recombines TRBV7-9 with TRBJ1-5; no firm D call. The CDR3 has 13 residues. CDR1 and CDR2 from the germline V gene are SEHNR and FQNEAQ (reference sequence). V was cut by 2 bases and J by 4 bases, with 6 bases left in between. The CDR3 here is CASSLRPNQPQHF. DNA for the CDR3: TGTGCCAGCAGCTTACGGCCTAATCAGCCCCAGCATTTT. Based on the CDR3 plus reference TRBV7-9 and TRBJ1-5, the full variable domain is DTGVSQNPRHKITKRGQNVTFRCDPISEHNRLYWYRQTLGQGPEFLTYFQNEAQLEKSRLLSDRFSAERPKGSFSTLEIQRTEQGDSAMYLCASSLRPNQPQHFGDGTRLSIL.

The rearrangement links TRBV28 to TRBJ1-5; D perhaps matches TRBD1 (5 bases). V was shortened by 3 bases and J by 0 bases, with 9 bases between the two germline ends. CDR3 size: 15 residues. Germline V lookup: CDR1 MDHEN, CDR2 SYDVKM. CDR3: CASSFPGTSNQPQHF. The DNA of the CDR3 is TGTGCCAGCAGTTTCCCCGGGACTAGCAATCAGCCCCAGCATTTT.

The chain is built from TRBV7-2 and TRBJ2-7; D is uncertain. Germline CDR1 SGHTA, CDR2 FQGNSA. Trimming cost V 1 base and J 4 bases, with 11 bases left between them. The CDR3 totals 14 residues. CDR3 residues: CASSLELGQYEQYF. In DNA form, the CDR3 reads TGTGCCAGCAGCTTAGAATTAGGGCAGTACGAGCAGTACTTC.

The DNA for the CDR3 is TGTGCCAGCAGCATACTTAGCAGGGGGTCCACCTTC. Translated: CASSILSRGSTF. V gene TRBV7-8 combines with J gene TRBJ1-2, with 7 bases aligning to TRBD1. The length of the CDR3 is 12 residues. Per germline, CDR1 SGHVS and CDR2 FQNEAQ. Trimming removed 5 bases from V and 13 bases from J; junction bases left unmatched: 10.

This clone was recorded once. The genes are TRBV7-9 and TRBJ1-3, with D tentatively TRBD1 (5 bases). This CDR3 spans 17 amino acids. Germline V gene lookup returns CDR1 SEHNR and CDR2 FQNEAQ (reference sequence). Trimming left V 1 base short and J 4 bases short, with 17 bases between. CDR3 sequence: CASSLGKPGLEGNTIYF. CDR3 sequence (DNA): TGTGCCAGCAGCTTAGGGAAACCGGGACTTGAGGGAAACACCATATATTTT.

This clone was detected only once. An end of the junction does not agree with germline; a read error may underlie this. The same CDR3 also results from other DNA sequences found in this sample. V gene TRBV7-6 combines with J gene TRBJ2-5, with 13 bases identical to TRBD2. Germline assignment: CDR1 SGHVS and CDR2 FNYEAQ. This CDR3 is 18 amino acids long. CDR3 nucleotide sequence: TGTGCCAGTAGCTACTTACCGGGGGGACTAGCGGGGTCAGAGACCCAGTACTTC. It specifies CASSYLPGGLAGSETQYF.

This sequence joins TRBV25-1 and TRBJ2-3, with D perhaps being TRBD1 or TRBD2 (5 bases each). Germline V gene data show CDR1 as MGHDK and CDR2 as SYGVNS. V gave up 4 bases and J gave up 3 bases, with 17 bases separating them. The CDR3 sequence is 16 residues long. The CDR3 protein is CASSGGVGIWTDTQYF. In nucleotides, the CDR3 is TGTGCCAGCAGTGGAGGGGTGGGAATCTGGACAGATACGCAGTATTTT.

V usage is TRBV4-3 and J usage is TRBJ2-2; D is unresolved. This CDR3 has 13 residues. V was clipped by 2 bases and J by 7 bases, with 8 bases between them. The germline CDR1 and CDR2 sequences are LGHNA and YSLEER. DNA for the CDR3: TGCGCCAGCAGCCAACCATACCGCGGGGAGCTGTTTTTT. Translating it yields CASSQPYRGELFF.

The chain recombines TRBV7-9 with TRBJ2-1; D call uncertain. There are 12 residues in the CDR3. Germline assignment: CDR1 SEHNR and CDR2 FQNEAQ (reference sequence). The V and J ends lost 5 bases and 5 bases respectively, with 7 bases between them. CDR3 in DNA: TGTGCCAGCAGCCCGATAAACAATGAGCAGTTCTTC. Its protein product is CASSPINNEQFF.

The rearrangement links TRBV5-6 to TRBJ2-7; D is unclear. The ends were cut back, 0 bases at V and 2 bases at J, with 6 bases in the middle. Germline values: CDR1 SGHDT, CDR2 YYEEEE. The CDR3 runs to 13 residues. CDR3 in amino acids: CASSLGVAYEQYF. CDR3 bases: TGTGCCAGCAGCTTGGGAGTTGCCTACGAGCAGTACTTC.

The rearrangement joins TRBV29-1 to TRBJ2-1; 11 bases map to TRBD2. CDR1 and CDR2 from the germline V gene are SQVTM and ANQGSEA. Unmatched junction bases numbered 9, after V lost 5 bases and J lost 6 bases. The CDR3 contains 15 residues. CDR3 in DNA: TGCAGCGTTCGTCAACTAGCGGGAGTGGGCAATGAGCAGTTCTTC. As protein: CSVRQLAGVGNEQFF.

The CDR3 loop is CASSSGTGPEKLFF. The CDR3 bases are TGCGCCAGCAGCTCCGGGACAGGGCCTGAAAAACTGTTTTTT. The chain combines TRBV5-1 with TRBJ1-4; 9 bases match TRBD1. Germline CDR1 reads SGHRS; CDR2 reads YFSETQ. This CDR3 has 14 amino acids. V gave up 3 bases and J gave up 7 bases; unmatched junction bases: 4.

V usage is TRBV4-3 and J usage is TRBJ1-1; no reliable D call. Trimming removed 2 bases at V and 8 bases at J, with 18 bases between. Germline loops: CDR1 LGHNA, CDR2 YSLEER. The CDR3 consists of 15 residues. Here the CDR3 DNA reads TGCGCCAGCAGCCAAAGGGAGGGTGGTCTGGTCGAAGCTTTCTTT. This codes for CASSQREGGLVEAFF.

In its sample, this clone was seen a few times. V and J are TRBV18 and TRBJ2-1, with 11 bases fitting TRBD2. CDR1 and CDR2 from the germline V gene are KGHSH and LQKENI. The CDR3 has 14 amino acids. With V trimmed by 5 bases and J by 9 bases, 6 bases remained unmatched. CDR3 protein: CASSFVAGGSEQFF. The CDR3 DNA reads as TGTGCCAGCTCATTCGTAGCGGGAGGGAGTGAGCAGTTCTTC.

The rearrangement uses TRBV7-9 and TRBJ1-1; possibly TRBD1 for D (5 bases). This CDR3 contains 15 residues. V was shortened by 2 bases and J by 2 bases, with 12 bases between the two germline ends. Germline assignment: CDR1 SEHNR and CDR2 FQNEAQ (reference sequence). The CDR3 spells CASSLNGGSNTEAFF. CDR3 bases: TGTGCCAGCAGCTTAAATGGGGGTTCCAACACTGAAGCTTTCTTT.

This chain connects TRBV4-3 to TRBJ2-6; no clear D. Germline V lookup: CDR1 LGHNA, CDR2 YSLEER. Trimming shortened V by 0 bases and J by 4 bases, and 7 bases separated the two germline ends. The CDR3 runs 15 residues. The CDR3 bases are TGCGCCAGCAGCCAAGAAAGGGTGGGGGCCAACGTCCTGACTTTC. Protein sequence: CASSQERVGANVLTF.

This chain uses TRBV7-2 with TRBJ2-7; TRBD2 agrees at 10 bases. CDR3 length equals 15 residues. V was pared by 4 bases and J by 4 bases, with 7 bases of the junction left unmatched. Germline V gives CDR1 SGHTA, CDR2 FQGNSA. CDR3 nucleotide sequence: TGTGCCAGCAGCTCCAGGGGGGGACTAGCGTACGAGCAGTACTTC. Translated, it gives CASSSRGGLAYEQYF.

The chain couples TRBV29-1 to TRBJ1-2; the match to TRBD1 covers 7 bases. The CDR3 spans 13 residues. V lost 5 bases, J lost 3 bases, and 6 bases stayed unmatched. Per the germline V gene, CDR1 is SQVTM and CDR2 is ANQGSEA. DNA of the CDR3: TGCAGCGTTCTCACAGGGGAGGACTATGGCTACACCTTC. This codes for CSVLTGEDYGYTF.

This rearrangement joins TRBV11-3 to TRBJ1-5; D gene unclear. The germline V and J ends were trimmed by 2 bases and 4 bases, with 6 bases remaining between them. This CDR3 spans 13 amino acids. The germline CDR1 and CDR2 sequences are SGHNT and YENEEA. CDR3: CASSLRPNQPQHF. As DNA, the CDR3 is TGTGCCAGCAGCTTACGGCCTAATCAGCCCCAGCATTTT. Looking up the rest from reference TRBV11-3 and TRBJ1-5 gives the full variable domain: EAGVVQSPRYKIIEKKQPVAFWCNPISGHNTLYWYLQNLGQGPELLIRYENEEAVDDSQLPKDRFSAERLKGVDSTLKIQPAELGDSAVYLCASSLRPNQPQHFGDGTRLSIL.

This clone was recorded only once. V gene TRBV25-1 combines with J gene TRBJ1-6; TRBD1 matches 7 bases. The V gene's germline CDR1 is MGHDK and CDR2 SYGVNS. The CDR3 runs to 18 residues. The V segment lost 6 bases and the J segment 10 bases; nucleotides outside the gene matches: 21. This CDR3 is CASSPQGGRYSSVSPLHF. In DNA, the CDR3 is TGTGCCAGCAGCCCTCAAGGGGGCCGATACTCCTCTGTGTCACCCCTCCACTTT.

Only a few counts were recorded for this clone. The chain joins TRBV20-1 to TRBJ2-1; D call uncertain. The CDR3 extends over 11 amino acids. The germline CDR1 and CDR2 sequences are DFQATT and SNEGSKA (reference sequence). Trimming cost V 0 bases and J 14 bases, with 11 bases left between them. The CDR3 sequence is CSAREPNSEFF. CDR3 sequence (DNA): TGCAGTGCTAGAGAACCAAACTCGGAGTTCTTC.

The chain has TRBV4-1 and TRBJ1-1, with D uncertain. CDR3 length: 13 residues. The V end lost 4 bases, the J end lost 0 bases, and 6 bases lay between the germline ends. Per the germline V gene, CDR1 is MGHRA and CDR2 is YSYEKL. This CDR3 is CASSPSLNTEAFF. CDR3 bases: TGCGCCAGCAGCCCTAGTCTGAACACTGAAGCTTTCTTT.

This clone came up once. The chain carries TRBV5-4 and TRBJ2-3; a possible D gene is TRBD1 (5 bases). V lost 4 bases to trimming and J lost 0 bases, with 9 bases between them. Germline CDR1 and CDR2: SGHNT and YYREEE (reference sequence). The CDR3 is made up of 14 amino acids. CDR3 DNA sequence: TGTGCCAGCAGCCCACGACAGAGCACAGATACGCAGTATTTT. Protein product: CASSPRQSTDTQYF. The variable domain in full, with the rest retrieved from reference TRBV5-4 and TRBJ2-3, is ETGVTQSPTHLIKTRGQQVTLRCSSQSGHNTVSWYQQALGQGPQFIFQYYREEENGRGNFPPRFSGLQFPNYSSELNVNALELDDSALYLCASSPRQSTDTQYFGPGTRLTVL.

This sequence joins TRBV10-1 and TRBJ2-2, with D perhaps matching TRBD1 or TRBD2 (5 bases each). The germline CDR1 and CDR2 sequences are WNHNN and SYGVQD (reference sequence). Trimming removed 1 base at V and 4 bases at J, with 7 bases between. The length of the CDR3 is 14 residues. The CDR3 loop is CASSEFGGTGELFF. The CDR3 DNA reads as TGCGCCAGCAGTGAGTTTGGGGGCACCGGGGAGCTGTTTTTT.

V usage is TRBV28 and J usage is TRBJ1-1; D remains unclear. V was shortened by 3 bases and J by 1 base, with 3 bases between the two germline ends. In germline, CDR1 is MDHEN, CDR2 SYDVKM. The CDR3 totals 12 residues. DNA of the CDR3: TGTGCCAGCAGTTTGCCGAACACTGAAGCTTTCTTT. Protein: CASSLPNTEAFF. The full variable domain, rest sourced from reference TRBV28 and TRBJ1-1, is DVKVTQSSRYLVKRTGEKVFLECVQDMDHENMFWYRQDPGLGLRLIYFSYDVKMKEKGDIPEGYSVSREKKERFSLILESASTNQTSMYLCASSLPNTEAFFGQGTRLTVV.